This record covers a single TCR beta chain. Antigen specificity is unknown. The germline V and J ends were trimmed by 4 bases and 7 bases, with 11 bases remaining between them. The CDR3 has 13 residues. This specimen comes from a study of T cell responses to AZD1222 COVID-19 vaccine. Study-level findings and limits: Among the donors, most were white British and more were female, and clonal diversity was possibly underestimated.

TCRdb's copy holds only in-frame clones and misses some; the assay was immunoSEQ multiplex PCR. The sample has 130,000 or so clones; under 90% are singletons. This chain uses TRBV12-3 or TRBV12-4 with TRBJ1-5; D gene unclear. This receptor was identified in an adult in good health. The sample in question was peripheral blood, obtained on day 0 of AZD1222 vaccination. The DNA for the CDR3 is TGTGCCAGCAGTTCCCGGTTGGACCAGCCCCAGCATTTT. This translates into CASSSRLDQPQHF.